This T cell receptor (beta chain) appears in the sequencing data of a study of blood T cells in healthy people across ages. From germline, CDR1 is MNHNS and CDR2 SASEGT. The CDR3 is 15 residues long. The trim removed 6 bases at V and 3 bases at J, leaving 10 bases unmatched. Points on this clonotype: Antigen: not known.

It was with a sample-barcoded 5' primer and a J-beta primer mix that a second PCR of roughly 6 to 12 cycles was run. TCRdb re-analysed the 5' RACE reads in MiXCR, keeping a single row per CDR3 protein. The data show over 600,000 distinct CDR3 sequences, 21% seen once. The study drew donors from healthy Caucasian individuals in Russia aged roughly 6 to 90. Study-wide points: The fall in TCR beta diversity per million T cells was roughly linear with age.

The V call is TRBV6-1, the J call TRBJ2-7; 8 bases match TRBD1. The sequence derives from a man between 65 and 80 years old in good health. The sample comprised blood. The CDR3 region has the DNA TGTGCCAGCAGGAGGCTGGGACAGGACGACTACGAGCAGTACTTC. It encodes CASRRLGQDDYEQYF.